A single T cell receptor (beta chain) is shown here with its context. Previously, flow cytometry had revealed CD8+CD57+ cell expansion in the patients chosen for sequencing. These data belong to a study of CD8+CD57+ T cells in acquired aplastic anemia. CDR1 and CDR2 (germline): SEHNR, FQNEAQ (reference sequence). There are 15 residues in the CDR3. V was shortened by 5 bases and J by 15 bases, with 27 bases between the two germline ends. Genomic DNA, serving as template, underwent TCR beta VDJ and CDR3 profiling. TCRdb re-analysed the reads in MiXCR, keeping a single row per CDR3 protein. The sample has 270,000 or so distinct CDR3 sequences; 82% are singletons.

The gene calls are TRBV7-9 and TRBJ2-3, with D maybe TRBD1 (5 bases). The specimen sequenced was sorted CD4+, CD8+, or CD8+CD57+ T cells (not recorded which) from PBMCs. The source is a human donor with aplastic anemia. The CDR3 reads CASSPVDSYEATLYF. The CDR3 nucleotides are TGTGCCAGCAGCCCCGTTGACAGCTACGAGGCTACGCTCTATTTT.